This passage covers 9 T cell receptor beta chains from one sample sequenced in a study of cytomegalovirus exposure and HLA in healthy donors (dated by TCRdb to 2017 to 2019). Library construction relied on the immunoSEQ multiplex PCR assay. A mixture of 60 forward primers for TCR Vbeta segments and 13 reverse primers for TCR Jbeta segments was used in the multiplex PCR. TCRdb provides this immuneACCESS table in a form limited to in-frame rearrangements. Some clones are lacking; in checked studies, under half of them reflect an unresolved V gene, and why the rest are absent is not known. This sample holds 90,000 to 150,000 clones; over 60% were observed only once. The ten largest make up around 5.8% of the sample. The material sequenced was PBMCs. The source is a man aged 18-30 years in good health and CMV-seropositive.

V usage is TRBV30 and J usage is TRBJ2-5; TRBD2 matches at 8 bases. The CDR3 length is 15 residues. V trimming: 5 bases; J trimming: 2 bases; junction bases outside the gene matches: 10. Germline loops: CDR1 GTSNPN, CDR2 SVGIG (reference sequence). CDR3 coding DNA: TGTGCCTGGGCGAGGGCGGGGGGCCTACAAGAGACCCAGTACTTC. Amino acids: CAWARAGGLQETQYF.

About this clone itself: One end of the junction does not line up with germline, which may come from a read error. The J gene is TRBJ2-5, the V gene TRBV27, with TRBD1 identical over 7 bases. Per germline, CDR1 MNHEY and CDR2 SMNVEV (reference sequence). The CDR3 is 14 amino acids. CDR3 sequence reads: CASSTRTGQEIQYF. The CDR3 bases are TGTGCCAGCAGTACCCGGACAGGCCAAGAGATCCAGTACTTC.

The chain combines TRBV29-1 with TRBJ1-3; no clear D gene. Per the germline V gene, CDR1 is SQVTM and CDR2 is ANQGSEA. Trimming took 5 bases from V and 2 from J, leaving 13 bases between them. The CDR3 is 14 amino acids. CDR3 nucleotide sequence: TGCAGCGTTCTGACCGGGGTAGCTGGAAACACCATATATTTT. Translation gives CSVLTGVAGNTIYF.

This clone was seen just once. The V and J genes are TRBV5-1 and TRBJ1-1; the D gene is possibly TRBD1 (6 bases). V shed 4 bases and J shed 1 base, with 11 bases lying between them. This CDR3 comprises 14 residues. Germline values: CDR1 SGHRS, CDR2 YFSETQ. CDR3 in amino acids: CASSMPGQNTEAFF. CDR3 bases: TGCGCCAGCAGCATGCCGGGACAGAACACTGAAGCTTTCTTT.

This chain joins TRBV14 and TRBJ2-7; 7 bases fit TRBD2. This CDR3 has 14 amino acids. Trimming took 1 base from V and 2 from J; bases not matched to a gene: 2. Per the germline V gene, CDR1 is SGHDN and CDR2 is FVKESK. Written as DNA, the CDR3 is TGTGCCAGCAGCCAAGTCGGGACTACCTACGAGCAGTACTTC. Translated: CASSQVGTTYEQYF. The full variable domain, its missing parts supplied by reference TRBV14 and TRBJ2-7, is EAGVTQFPSHSVIEKGQTVTLRCDPISGHDNLYWYRRVMGKEIKFLLHFVKESKQDESGMPNNRFLAERTGGTYSTLKVQPAELEDSGVYFCASSQVGTTYEQYFGPGTRLTVT.

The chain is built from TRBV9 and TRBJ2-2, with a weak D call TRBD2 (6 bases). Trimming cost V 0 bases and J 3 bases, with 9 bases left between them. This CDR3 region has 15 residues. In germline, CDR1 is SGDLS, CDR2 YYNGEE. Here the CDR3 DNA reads TGTGCCAGCAGCGTAGCCGGGGGTGACACCGGGGAGCTGTTTTTT. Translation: CASSVAGGDTGELFF. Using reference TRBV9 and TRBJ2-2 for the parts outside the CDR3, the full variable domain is DSGVTQTPKHLITATGQRVTLRCSPRSGDLSVYWYQQSLDQGLQFLIQYYNGEERAKGNILERFSAQQFPDLHSELNLSSLELGDSALYFCASSVAGGDTGELFFGEGSRLTVL.

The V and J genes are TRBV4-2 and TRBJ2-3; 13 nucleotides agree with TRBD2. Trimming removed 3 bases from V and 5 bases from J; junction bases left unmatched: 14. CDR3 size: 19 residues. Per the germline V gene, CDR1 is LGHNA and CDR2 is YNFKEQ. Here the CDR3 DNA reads TGTGCCAGCAGCCATGGGGGCGTTACTAGCGGGGGGGCCCTAGATACGCAGTATTTT. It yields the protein CASSHGGVTSGGALDTQYF.

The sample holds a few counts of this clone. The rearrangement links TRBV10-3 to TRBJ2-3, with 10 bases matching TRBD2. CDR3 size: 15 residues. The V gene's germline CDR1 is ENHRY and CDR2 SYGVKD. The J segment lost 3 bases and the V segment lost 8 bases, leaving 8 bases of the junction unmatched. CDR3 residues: CAIGASGGATDTQYF. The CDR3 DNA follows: TGTGCCATCGGGGCGAGCGGGGGGGCAACAGATACGCAGTATTTT.

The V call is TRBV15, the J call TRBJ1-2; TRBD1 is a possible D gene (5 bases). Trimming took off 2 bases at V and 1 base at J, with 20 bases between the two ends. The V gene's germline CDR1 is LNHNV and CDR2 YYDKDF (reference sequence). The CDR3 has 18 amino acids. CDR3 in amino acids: CATSRQGSPYTRNYGYTF. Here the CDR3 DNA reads TGTGCCACCAGCAGACAGGGATCCCCATACACGCGTAACTATGGCTACACCTTC.